The 32 T cell receptor beta chains in this list originate from one sample, sequenced in a study of blood T cell repertoires in COVID-19. The protocol was immunoSEQ multiplex PCR, while the TCRdb copy is restricted to in-frame clones and leaves out a portion. The data contain around 340,000 clones, approximately 90% of them singletons. Sequenced sample: peripheral blood. These receptors all come from a woman aged 55-75 years with COVID-19, enrolled during active disease.

The chain uses TRBV5-3 and TRBJ1-2; D is possibly TRBD1 (5 bases). TRBV5-3 is an open reading frame, and its role is uncertain. Trimming removed 4 bases from V and 0 bases from J, with 16 bases in between. The CDR3 is 16 residues long. The chain's CDR3 is CARSPGRARANYGYTF. The CDR3 nucleotides read TGTGCCAGAAGCCCCGGCAGGGCTCGAGCTAACTATGGCTACACCTTC.

DNA of the CDR3: TGTGCCAGCTCACCGTCGACAGGGGGACTGTTTTTT. Its translation: CASSPSTGGLFF. This chain connects TRBV18 to TRBJ1-4; the match to TRBD1 covers 9 bases. Looked up from germline, CDR1 is KGHSH and CDR2 is LQKENI. The CDR3 runs to 12 residues. Trimming cost V 3 bases and J 13 bases; bases outside gene matches: 3.

The chain's CDR3 is CASSPGQTNTGELFF. As DNA, the CDR3 is TGTGCCAGTAGTCCTGGACAGACGAACACCGGGGAGCTGTTTTTT. The chain couples TRBV19 to TRBJ2-2, with TRBD1 as a possible D gene (6 bases). Looked up from germline, CDR1 is LNHDA and CDR2 is SQIVND (reference sequence). The ends were cut back, 5 bases at V and 0 bases at J, with 10 bases in the middle. The CDR3 covers 15 residues.

The chain is built from TRBV9 and TRBJ2-3; weak D call: TRBD1 (6 bases). This CDR3 is 14 amino acids long. CDR1 and CDR2 from the germline V gene are SGDLS and YYNGEE. Between the trimmed V and J ends, which lost 0 bases and 6 bases, there was a span of 11 bases. The CDR3 DNA reads TGTGCCAGCAGCGTAGATCAGGGGAAGGATACGCAGTATTTT. It is translated as CASSVDQGKDTQYF.

CDR3 protein: CASMRTSVGYEQYF. Here the CDR3 DNA reads TGTGCCAGCATGAGGACTAGCGTCGGATACGAGCAGTACTTC. The rearrangement uses TRBV6-5 and TRBJ2-7, with TRBD2 identical over 9 bases. This CDR3 contains 14 residues. V lost 7 bases, J lost 4 bases, and 8 bases stayed unmatched. Germline V CDR1 and CDR2: MNHEY, SVGAGI.

This clone has a single count. The rearrangement uses TRBV3-1 (or the pseudogene TRBV3-2) and TRBJ2-5; D remains unclear. Germline CDR1 LGHDT, CDR2 YNNKEL (reference sequence). Trimming took 4 bases from V and 4 from J, leaving 4 bases between them. CDR3 length: 11 residues. This chain's CDR3 is CASSLGETQYF. The CDR3 DNA reads TGTGCCAGCAGCCTCGGAGAGACCCAGTACTTC.

The chain has TRBV7-9 and TRBJ2-1, with a possible D match to TRBD2 (6 bases). CDR1 is SEHNR and CDR2 is FQNEAQ in the germline V gene (reference sequence). V lost 3 bases, J lost 6 bases, and 9 bases lay in between. The CDR3 is 13 amino acids. The CDR3 protein is CASSFGTFNEQFF. In nucleotides, the CDR3 is TGTGCCAGCAGCTTTGGGACTTTCAATGAGCAGTTCTTC.

The gene calls are TRBV5-6 and TRBJ1-4; 7 bases are a match to TRBD1. Trimming took 4 bases from V and 7 from J; bases not matched to a gene: 7. The CDR3 totals 14 residues. Germline-derived CDR1 and CDR2 are SGHDT and YYEEEE. The CDR3 loop is CASSRDRVSEKLFF. As DNA, the CDR3 is TGTGCCAGCAGCCGGGACAGAGTCAGTGAAAAACTGTTTTTT.

The rearrangement links TRBV6-1 to TRBJ2-7, with 8 bases aligning to TRBD2. Germline V gene data show CDR1 as MNHNS and CDR2 as SASEGT. The CDR3 loop spans 14 amino acids. With 6 bases clipped from V and 3 bases from J, the junction kept 7 bases outside the gene matches. The CDR3 loop reads CASRPGGGSYEQYF. In DNA, the CDR3 is TGTGCCAGCAGACCCGGGGGGGGGAGCTACGAGCAGTACTTC.

V is TRBV7-2 and J is TRBJ1-5; weak D call: TRBD1 (6 bases). Trimming removed 5 bases from V and 3 bases from J, with 11 bases in between. Germline lookup yields CDR1 SGHTA and CDR2 FQGNSA. The CDR3 sequence is 14 residues long. As DNA, the CDR3 is TGTGCCAGCAGCGTCGGACAGTTCAATCAGCCCCAGCATTTT. Translating gives CASSVGQFNQPQHF.

The V call is TRBV6-1, the J call TRBJ1-3; TRBD1 matches 8 bases. Germline V gene lookup returns CDR1 MNHNS and CDR2 SASEGT. CDR3 length equals 16 residues. With V trimmed by 4 bases and J by 1 base, 6 bases remained unmatched. In DNA form, the CDR3 reads TGTGCCAGCAGTGCCACAGGGGGTATTTCTGGAAACACCATATATTTT. Amino acid sequence: CASSATGGISGNTIYF.

In its sample, this clone was seen once. CDR3 protein: CASSPGQGAINYEQYF. CDR3 nucleotides: TGTGCCAGCAGCCCGGGACAGGGGGCGATAAACTACGAGCAGTACTTC. This chain uses TRBV7-9 with TRBJ2-7; 12 nucleotides align to TRBD1. Trimming took 5 bases from V and 3 from J; bases not matched to a gene: 8. This CDR3 contains 16 residues. Germline CDR1 is SEHNR and CDR2 is FQNEAQ (reference sequence).

V is TRBV6-7 and J is TRBJ1-2; D may be TRBD1 (5 bases). TRBV6-7 belongs to the ORF category, with a function that is uncertain. The ends were cut back, 5 bases at V and 6 bases at J, with 16 bases in the middle. The CDR3 covers 14 residues. This chain's CDR3 is CASSLWTRLDGYTF. CDR3 DNA sequence: TGTGCCAGCAGTCTCTGGACACGATTGGATGGCTACACCTTC.

The chain has TRBV14 and TRBJ2-5, with no clear D. Germline V lookup: CDR1 SGHDN, CDR2 FVKESK. The CDR3 sequence is 11 residues long. Trimming shortened V by 4 bases and J by 7 bases, and 7 bases separated the two germline ends. The DNA for the CDR3 is TGTGCCAGCAGCCCGTACACGACCCAGTACTTC. Its translation: CASSPYTTQYF.

The chain links TRBV5-1 to TRBJ2-6; TRBD1 aligns across 9 bases. Germline CDR1 SGHRS, CDR2 YFSETQ. Germline trimming cut 4 bases from V and 2 bases from J; bases unmatched to any gene: 10. The CDR3 length is 18 residues. The CDR3 here is CASSTRPGQGAGANVLTF. The DNA for the CDR3 is TGCGCCAGCAGCACCCGGCCGGGACAGGGAGCTGGGGCCAACGTCCTGACTTTC.

The chain couples TRBV2 to TRBJ1-2, with TRBD1 identical over 8 bases. The J segment lost 4 bases and the V segment lost 4 bases, leaving 2 bases of the junction unmatched. CDR1 is SNHLY and CDR2 is FYNNEI in the germline V gene. This CDR3 has 13 amino acids. CDR3 DNA sequence: TGTGCCAGCAGTGGGACAGGGACCTATGGCTACACCTTC. Amino acid sequence: CASSGTGTYGYTF. Drawing the rest from reference TRBV2 and TRBJ1-2, the complete variable domain is EPEVTQTPSHQVTQMGQEVILRCVPISNHLYFYWYRQILGQKVEFLVSFYNNEISEKSEIFDDQFSVERPDGSNFTLKIRSTKLEDSAMYFCASSGTGTYGYTFGSGTRLTVV.

The chain recombines TRBV15 with TRBJ2-5; tentatively, D is TRBD1 (6 bases). Germline CDR1 LNHNV, CDR2 YYDKDF (reference sequence). The ends were cut back, 4 bases at V and 2 bases at J, with 11 bases in the middle. The CDR3 runs to 14 residues. CDR3: CATSNRDTQETQYF. The CDR3 DNA sequence: TGTGCCACCAGCAACCGGGACACTCAAGAGACCCAGTACTTC.

This clone was observed a few times. The CDR3 DNA sequence: TGTGCCAGCAGCCAAGATTGGGGGGTAAGATACAATGAGCAGTTCTTC. Translation: CASSQDWGVRYNEQFF. The chain carries TRBV14 and TRBJ2-1, with D maybe TRBD2 (6 bases). V was pared by 0 bases and J by 4 bases, with 13 bases between. The CDR3 is 16 amino acids. Germline V lookup: CDR1 SGHDN, CDR2 FVKESK.

This chain joins TRBV6-5 and TRBJ1-2, with 9 nucleotides matching TRBD1. The CDR3 length is 13 residues. The V gene end was trimmed by 6 bases and the J gene end by 4 bases; junction bases not matched to a gene: 3. Germline loops: CDR1 MNHEY, CDR2 SVGAGI. CDR3 region: CASSGTGSYGYTF. The CDR3 nucleotides read TGTGCCAGCAGCGGGACAGGGAGCTATGGCTACACCTTC.

This clone appeared a single time. The chain employs TRBV30 and TRBJ2-1; D is perhaps TRBD2 (6 bases). V lost 8 bases and J lost 9, with 11 bases in between. Germline V lookup: CDR1 GTSNPN, CDR2 SVGIG (reference sequence). There are 10 residues in the CDR3. CDR3 residues: CADSSGEQFF. The CDR3 coding sequence is TGTGCCGACAGTAGCGGTGAGCAGTTCTTC.

This chain uses TRBV7-6 with TRBJ2-3; TRBD2 matches at 11 bases. J gave up 2 bases and V 6 bases, and 4 bases lay outside the gene matches. The CDR3 length is 15 residues. The germline V gene encodes CDR1 SGHVS and CDR2 FNYEAQ. CDR3: CASSYSGGATDTQYF. Written as DNA, the CDR3 is TGTGCCAGCAGTTATAGCGGGGGGGCCACAGATACGCAGTATTTT. Looking up the rest from reference TRBV7-6 and TRBJ2-3 gives the full variable domain: GAGVSQSPRYKVTKRGQDVALRCDPISGHVSLYWYRQALGQGPEFLTYFNYEAQQDKSGLPNDRFSAERPEGSISTLTIQRTEQRDSAMYRCASSYSGGATDTQYFGPGTRLTVL.

The chain has TRBV14 and TRBJ2-7; D call uncertain. Looked up from germline, CDR1 is SGHDN and CDR2 is FVKESK. The CDR3 has 11 amino acids. V gave up 5 bases and J gave up 3 bases, with 5 bases separating them. For the CDR3, the DNA is TGTGCCAGCAGCTCCTACTACGAGCAGTACTTC. This encodes CASSSYYEQYF.

The chain is built from TRBV5-8 and TRBJ2-2; 7 nucleotides match TRBD1. Germline CDR1 is SGHTS and CDR2 is YDEGEE. The V and J ends lost 2 bases and 2 bases, in that order; junction bases with no gene match: 3. The CDR3 is 15 amino acids. CDR3 DNA: TGTGCCAGCAGCTTTGGGACAGACAACACCGGGGAGCTGTTTTTT. Translation: CASSFGTDNTGELFF.

V usage is TRBV28 and J usage is TRBJ1-6; TRBD1 matches 8 bases. V was pared by 5 bases and J by 5 bases, with 2 bases of the junction left unmatched. Per the germline V gene, CDR1 is MDHEN and CDR2 is SYDVKM. This CDR3 spans 14 amino acids. CDR3: CASSPGQDNSPLHF. In nucleotides, the CDR3 is TGTGCCAGCAGTCCGGGACAGGATAATTCACCCCTCCACTTT.

The rearrangement uses TRBV27 and TRBJ1-2; a weak D match, TRBD1 (5 bases). This CDR3 region has 13 residues. Trimming left V 8 bases short and J 4 bases short, with 14 bases between. Germline CDR1 is MNHEY and CDR2 is SMNVEV (reference sequence). DNA for the CDR3: TGTGCCAGCTCCGGGGCGGGAGGCTATGGCTACACCTTC. Protein: CASSGAGGYGYTF.

Notes on this clone: At one boundary the junction diverges from the germline segment, which might be a read error. The sample holds other DNA sequences that translate to the same CDR3. The chain is built from TRBV5-1 and TRBJ1-2, with D unclear. The germline gives CDR1 SGHRS, CDR2 YFSETQ. The CDR3 extends over 12 amino acids. CDR3 loop: CASSLGETGYTF. DNA for the CDR3: TGCGCCAGCAGCTTGGGGGAGACGGGCTATACCTTC.

The rearrangement uses TRBV28 and TRBJ2-2; D is possibly TRBD2 (5 bases). The CDR3 runs to 17 residues. Germline assignment: CDR1 MDHEN and CDR2 SYDVKM. The V and J ends lost 3 bases and 4 bases respectively, with 18 bases between them. The CDR3 loop reads CASSLAAGVKTTGELFF. In DNA, the CDR3 is TGTGCCAGCAGTTTGGCCGCCGGGGTAAAGACCACCGGGGAGCTGTTTTTT.

To note about this clone: In the same sample, other DNA sequences code for this CDR3. This chain joins TRBV2 and TRBJ1-5; 7 bases are shared with TRBD1. The CDR3 runs 14 residues. V was pared by 4 bases and J by 4 bases, with 4 bases of the junction left unmatched. The germline CDR1 and CDR2 sequences are SNHLY and FYNNEI. CDR3 sequence (DNA): TGTGCCAGCAGTGGGCCAGGGGGGAATCAGCCCCAGCATTTT. Its translation: CASSGPGGNQPQHF.

The genes are TRBV6-5 and TRBJ2-7; 7 nucleotides align to TRBD1. The CDR3 totals 15 residues. Per the germline V gene, CDR1 is MNHEY and CDR2 is SVGAGI. V shed 5 bases and J 3 bases; nucleotides not matched to a gene: 10. Here the CDR3 reads CASSTPRTGHYEQYF. In DNA, the CDR3 is TGTGCCAGCAGTACTCCACGGACAGGACACTACGAGCAGTACTTC.

V usage is TRBV19 and J usage is TRBJ2-7, with TRBD1 identical over 9 bases. There are 16 residues in the CDR3. From germline, CDR1 is LNHDA and CDR2 SQIVND (reference sequence). With 5 bases clipped from V and 3 bases from J, the junction kept 11 bases outside the gene matches. The CDR3 DNA is TGTGCCAGTAGTCCGGGACAGGGCGTAAAGATCTACGAGCAGTACTTC. Translation gives CASSPGQGVKIYEQYF.

This clone turned up a few times. The chain combines TRBV7-9 with TRBJ1-2; no definite D call. V was cut by 5 bases and J by 5 bases, with 12 bases left in between. The CDR3 totals 13 residues. Per germline, CDR1 SEHNR and CDR2 FQNEAQ (reference sequence). The CDR3 is CASSPLYKYGYTF. In nucleotides, the CDR3 is TGTGCCAGCAGCCCCTTGTACAAGTATGGCTACACCTTC.

This chain connects TRBV18 to TRBJ2-7; D possibly corresponds to TRBD2 (5 bases). The CDR3 loop spans 14 amino acids. Germline CDR1 is KGHSH and CDR2 is LQKENI. The V gene lost 1 base and the J gene lost 1 base, with 8 bases spanning the gap. For the CDR3, the DNA is TGTGCCAGCTCACCACGGACTGATTCCTACGAGCAGTACTTC. Its translation: CASSPRTDSYEQYF.